This T cell receptor beta chain was identified during a study of post-analysis software for immune sequencing data. Study summary: Relapsing-remitting, secondary progressive and progressive-relapsing multiple sclerosis courses were included.

This clonotype showed up just once. Antigen specificity is unknown. Unique-molecular-identifier-tagged TCR beta cDNA libraries were used. The T cell input of roughly 1 to 11 million gave about half a million cDNA molecules. From the PCR reads, TCRdb called clonotypes with MiXCR, one entry per CDR3 protein. In the table there are a few hundred thousand distinct CDR3 sequences, 36% of which are singletons. General observations from the study: Among five TRBV segments more frequent in patients than controls were TRBV5-6, TRBV5-1 and TRBV20-1.

CDR3 length: 13 residues. V lost 6 bases and J lost 4, with 11 bases in between. Sequencing was carried out using blood. V usage is TRBV12-3 or TRBV12-4 and J usage is TRBJ2-3; D is undetermined. This sequence originates from a girl between 10 and 17 years old with multiple sclerosis. CDR3: CASSSGSSDTQYF. In DNA form, the CDR3 reads TGTGCCAGCAGCTCTGGGTCCTCAGATACGCAGTATTTT.